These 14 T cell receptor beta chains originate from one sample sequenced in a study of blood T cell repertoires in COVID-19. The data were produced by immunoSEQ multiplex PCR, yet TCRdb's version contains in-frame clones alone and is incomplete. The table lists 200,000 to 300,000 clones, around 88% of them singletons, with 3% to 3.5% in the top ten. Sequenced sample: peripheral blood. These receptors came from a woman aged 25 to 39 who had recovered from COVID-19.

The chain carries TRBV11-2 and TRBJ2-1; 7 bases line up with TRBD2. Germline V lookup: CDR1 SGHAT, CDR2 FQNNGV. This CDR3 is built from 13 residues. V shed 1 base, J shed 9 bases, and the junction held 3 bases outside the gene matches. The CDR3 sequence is CASSLGTSFEQFF. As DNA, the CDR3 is TGTGCCAGCAGCTTAGGGACTAGTTTTGAGCAGTTCTTC.

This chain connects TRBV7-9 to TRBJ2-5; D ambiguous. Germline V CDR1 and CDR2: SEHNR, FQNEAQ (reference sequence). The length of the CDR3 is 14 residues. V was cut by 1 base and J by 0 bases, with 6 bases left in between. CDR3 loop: CASSLVQYQETQYF. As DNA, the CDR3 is TGTGCCAGCAGCTTAGTACAGTACCAAGAGACCCAGTACTTC.

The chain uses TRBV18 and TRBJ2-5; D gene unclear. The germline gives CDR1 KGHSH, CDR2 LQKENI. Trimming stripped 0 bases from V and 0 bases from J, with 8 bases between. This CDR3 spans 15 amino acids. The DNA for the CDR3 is TGTGCCAGCTCACCACCGGGCAGCCACCAAGAGACCCAGTACTTC. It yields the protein CASSPPGSHQETQYF.

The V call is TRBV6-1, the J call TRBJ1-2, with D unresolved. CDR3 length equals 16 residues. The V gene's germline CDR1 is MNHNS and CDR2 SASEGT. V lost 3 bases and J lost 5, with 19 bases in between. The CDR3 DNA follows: TGTGCCAGCAGTGATGCAGTCCTCGGGCGGGCATATGGCTACACCTTC. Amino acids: CASSDAVLGRAYGYTF.

CDR3 in DNA: TGTGCCAGCAGCAATACAGGGACTGGAAACACCATATATTTT. As protein: CASSNTGTGNTIYF. The V call is TRBV9, the J call TRBJ1-3; D is perhaps TRBD1 (6 bases). Trimming cost V 4 bases and J 2 bases, with 10 bases left between them. Per the germline V gene, CDR1 is SGDLS and CDR2 is YYNGEE. CDR3 length: 14 amino acids.

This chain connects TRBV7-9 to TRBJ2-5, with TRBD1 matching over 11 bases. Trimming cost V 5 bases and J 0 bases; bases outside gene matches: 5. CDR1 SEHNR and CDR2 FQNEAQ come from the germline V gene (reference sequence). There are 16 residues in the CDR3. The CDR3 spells CASSQRDRGYQETQYF. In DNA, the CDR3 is TGTGCCAGCAGCCAACGGGACAGGGGGTACCAAGAGACCCAGTACTTC.

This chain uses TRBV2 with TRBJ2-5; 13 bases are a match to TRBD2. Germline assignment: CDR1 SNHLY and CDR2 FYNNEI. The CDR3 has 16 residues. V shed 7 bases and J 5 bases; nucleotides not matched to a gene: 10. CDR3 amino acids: CASNFGLAGVRETQYF. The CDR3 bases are TGTGCCAGCAACTTCGGACTAGCGGGGGTTCGCGAGACCCAGTACTTC.

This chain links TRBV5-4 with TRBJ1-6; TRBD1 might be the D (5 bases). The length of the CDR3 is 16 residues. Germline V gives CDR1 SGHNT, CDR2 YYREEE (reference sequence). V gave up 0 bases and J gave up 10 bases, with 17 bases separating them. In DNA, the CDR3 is TGTGCCAGCAGCTTGGAATCCTGGCAGGGAAGCTCACCCCTCCACTTT. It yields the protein CASSLESWQGSSPLHF.

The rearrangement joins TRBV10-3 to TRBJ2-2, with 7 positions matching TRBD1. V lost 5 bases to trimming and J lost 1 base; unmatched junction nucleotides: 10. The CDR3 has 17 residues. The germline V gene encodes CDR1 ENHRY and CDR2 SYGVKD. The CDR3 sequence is CAISYKTGQMNTGELFF. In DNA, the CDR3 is TGTGCCATCAGTTACAAAACGGGACAGATGAACACCGGGGAGCTGTTTTTT.

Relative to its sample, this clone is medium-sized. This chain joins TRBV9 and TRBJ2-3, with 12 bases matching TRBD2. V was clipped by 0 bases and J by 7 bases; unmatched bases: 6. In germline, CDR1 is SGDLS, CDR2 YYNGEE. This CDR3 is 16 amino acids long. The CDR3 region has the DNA TGTGCCAGCAGCGTAGGGCCTAGCGGGGGGGCAAATACGCAGTATTTT. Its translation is CASSVGPSGGANTQYF.

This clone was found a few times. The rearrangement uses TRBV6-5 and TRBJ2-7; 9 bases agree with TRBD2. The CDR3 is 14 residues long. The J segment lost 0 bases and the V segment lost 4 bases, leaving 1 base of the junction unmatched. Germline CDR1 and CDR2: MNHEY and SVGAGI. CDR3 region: CASSSTSGSYEQYF. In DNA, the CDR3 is TGTGCCAGCAGTTCGACTAGCGGCTCCTACGAGCAGTACTTC.

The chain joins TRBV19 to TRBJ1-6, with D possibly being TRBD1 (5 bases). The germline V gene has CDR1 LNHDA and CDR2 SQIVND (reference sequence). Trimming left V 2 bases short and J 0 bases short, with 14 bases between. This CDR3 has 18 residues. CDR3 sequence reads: CASSIQGILSSYNSPLHF. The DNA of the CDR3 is TGTGCCAGTAGTATACAGGGCATCCTGAGCTCCTATAATTCACCCCTCCACTTT.

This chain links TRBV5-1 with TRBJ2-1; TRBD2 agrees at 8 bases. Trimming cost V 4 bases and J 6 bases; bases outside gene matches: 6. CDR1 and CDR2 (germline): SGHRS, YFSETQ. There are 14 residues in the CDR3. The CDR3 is CASSPGGMINEQFF. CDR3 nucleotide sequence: TGCGCCAGCAGCCCGGGGGGGATGATCAATGAGCAGTTCTTC. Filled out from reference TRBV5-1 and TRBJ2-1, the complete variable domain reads KAGVTQTPRYLIKTRGQQVTLSCSPISGHRSVSWYQQTPGQGLQFLFEYFSETQRNKGNFPGRFSGRQFSNSRSEMNVSTLELGDSALYLCASSPGGMINEQFFGPGTRLTVL.

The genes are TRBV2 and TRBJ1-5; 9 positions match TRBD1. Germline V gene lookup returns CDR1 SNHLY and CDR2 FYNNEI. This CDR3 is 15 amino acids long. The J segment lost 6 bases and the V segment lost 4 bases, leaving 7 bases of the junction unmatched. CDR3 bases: TGTGCCAGCAGTGCTCAGACGACAGGGGGTCAGCCCCAGCATTTT. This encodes CASSAQTTGGQPQHF.